This T cell receptor (beta chain) was captured by sequencing in a study of regulatory T cells in long-lasting Graves disease. Sample time point: persistent/refractory GD, antithyroid drugs over 5 years with positive TRAb. Researchers made the TCR library from RNA that was extracted from PBMCs. Trimming left V 3 bases short and J 6 bases short, with 12 bases between. The CDR3 is made up of 14 amino acids. CDR1 and CDR2 (germline): SGHAT, FQNNGV. To make TCR beta libraries, researchers used iRepertoire HTBI primers and Arm-PCR of CDR3 regions. TCRdb called the multiplex PCR reads again in MiXCR, with one record for every CDR3 protein. The table shows roughly 430,000 distinct CDR3 sequences, with around 20% occurring only once.

The TCR was taken from a female donor with Graves disease. The chain joins TRBV11-2 to TRBJ1-5, with a tentative D call TRBD1 (6 bases). The sample was peripheral blood mononuclear cells (PBMCs), taken when the disease was refractory, from a patient treated with antithyroid drugs. CDR3 amino acids: CASSLASGAQPQHF. The CDR3, as DNA: TGTGCCAGCAGCTTGGCCTCAGGGGCTCAGCCCCAGCATTTT.